These T cell receptor beta chains were read from a single sample in a study of cytomegalovirus exposure and HLA in healthy donors. Some clones are missing from TCRdb's copy, which holds only in-frame ones; the method was immunoSEQ multiplex PCR. The table shows some 150,000 clones, with around two thirds occurring only once. Sequences were obtained from PBMCs. These receptors all stem from a woman aged 55-70 years in good health and CMV-seropositive. CDR3s include the opening cysteine and the closing phenylalanine or tryptophan. The order of the fields is clone size, V gene, D gene, J gene, CDR3 protein, CDR3 DNA. A D gene is named only where the DNA matches it firmly. Clone size is shown for a subset of rows, as once, few, many or a class of expanded clone.

clone_size: -; v_call: TRBV6-1; d_call: TRBD1; j_call: TRBJ1-1; cdr3_aa: CASSEQGALYTEAFF; cdr3_nt: TGTGCCAGCAGTGAACAGGGGGCTCTATACACTGAAGCTTTCTTT
clone_size: -; v_call: TRBV5-6; d_call: -; j_call: TRBJ1-4; cdr3_aa: CASSFVGREEKLFF; cdr3_nt: TGTGCCAGCAGCTTCGTGGGGAGGGAGGAAAAACTGTTTTTT
clone_size: -; v_call: TRBV27; d_call: -; j_call: TRBJ2-5; cdr3_aa: CASSSGSSQETQYF; cdr3_nt: TGTGCCAGCAGTTCGGGGTCCTCCCAAGAGACCCAGTACTTC
clone_size: -; v_call: TRBV6-1; d_call: TRBD1; j_call: TRBJ1-1; cdr3_aa: CASSATDRGTTEAFF; cdr3_nt: TGTGCCAGCAGCGCCACAGACAGGGGGACAACTGAAGCTTTCTTT
clone_size: -; v_call: TRBV5-4; d_call: TRBD1; j_call: TRBJ1-1; cdr3_aa: CASSWGQGASTEAFF; cdr3_nt: TGTGCCAGCAGCTGGGGACAGGGGGCGAGCACTGAAGCTTTCTTT
clone_size: -; v_call: TRBV28; d_call: TRBD1; j_call: TRBJ2-5; cdr3_aa: CASSSSRDRRETQYF; cdr3_nt: TGTGCCAGCAGTTCGTCCCGGGACAGGCGAGAGACCCAGTACTTC
clone_size: once; v_call: TRBV6-1; d_call: -; j_call: TRBJ1-5; cdr3_aa: CASSSGISNQPQHF; cdr3_nt: TGTGCCAGCAGTTCAGGGATTAGCAATCAGCCCCAGCATTTT
clone_size: -; v_call: TRBV5-1; d_call: -; j_call: TRBJ2-5; cdr3_aa: CASSPNQETQYF; cdr3_nt: TGCGCCAGCAGCCCCAACCAAGAGACCCAGTACTTC
clone_size: -; v_call: TRBV6-1; d_call: -; j_call: TRBJ1-5; cdr3_aa: CASSVAGNQPQHF; cdr3_nt: TGTGCCAGCAGTGTGGCGGGCAATCAGCCCCAGCATTTT
clone_size: once; v_call: TRBV6-6; d_call: -; j_call: TRBJ2-5; cdr3_aa: CASTLGVSETQYF; cdr3_nt: TGTGCCAGCACCCTAGGAGTTTCAGAGACCCAGTACTTC
clone_size: once; v_call: TRBV6-5; d_call: -; j_call: TRBJ1-5; cdr3_aa: CASWTVNQPQHF; cdr3_nt: TGTGCCAGCTGGACAGTGAATCAGCCCCAGCATTTT
clone_size: -; v_call: TRBV28; d_call: -; j_call: TRBJ1-5; cdr3_aa: CASSLWGDQPQHF; cdr3_nt: TGTGCCAGCAGTCTTTGGGGAGATCAGCCCCAGCATTTT
clone_size: -; v_call: TRBV19; d_call: TRBD1; j_call: TRBJ1-2; cdr3_aa: CASTTGGIMGYGYTF; cdr3_nt: TGTGCCAGTACCACAGGGGGCATTATGGGCTATGGCTACACCTTC
clone_size: -; v_call: TRBV28; d_call: TRBD1; j_call: TRBJ1-5; cdr3_aa: CASSSFRGSNQPQHF; cdr3_nt: TGTGCCAGCAGTTCTTTCAGGGGGAGCAATCAGCCCCAGCATTTT
clone_size: -; v_call: TRBV19; d_call: TRBD1; j_call: TRBJ1-2; cdr3_aa: CASRSDRVGFYGYTF; cdr3_nt: TGTGCCAGTAGGTCCGACAGGGTAGGATTCTATGGCTACACCTTC
clone_size: few; v_call: TRBV5-6; d_call: TRBD1; j_call: TRBJ2-7; cdr3_aa: CASSMTGGAYEQYF; cdr3_nt: TGTGCCAGCAGCATGACAGGGGGAGCCTACGAGCAGTACTTC
clone_size: -; v_call: TRBV15; d_call: -; j_call: TRBJ2-7; cdr3_aa: CATSKGQDYEQYF; cdr3_nt: TGTGCCACCAGCAAGGGACAAGACTACGAGCAGTACTTC
clone_size: -; v_call: TRBV4-1; d_call: -; j_call: TRBJ1-1; cdr3_aa: CASSQDLGLGDTEAFF; cdr3_nt: TGCGCCAGCAGCCAAGATCTTGGGTTAGGGGACACTGAAGCTTTCTTT
clone_size: -; v_call: TRBV7-3; d_call: -; j_call: TRBJ1-2; cdr3_aa: CASSSGGGYTF; cdr3_nt: TGTGCCAGCAGCTCCGGGGGTGGCTACACCTTC
clone_size: -; v_call: TRBV6-6; d_call: TRBD2; j_call: TRBJ2-7; cdr3_aa: CASSLRREGTYEQYF; cdr3_nt: TGTGCCAGCAGCCTTCGCCGGGAGGGCACCTACGAGCAGTACTTC
clone_size: -; v_call: TRBV6-5; d_call: TRBD2; j_call: TRBJ2-7; cdr3_aa: CASSNSGRSYEQYF; cdr3_nt: TGTGCCAGCAGCAATAGCGGGAGGTCTTATGAGCAGTACTTC
clone_size: -; v_call: TRBV28; d_call: -; j_call: TRBJ1-2; cdr3_aa: CASSLDPGGIGYTF; cdr3_nt: TGTGCCAGCAGTTTAGATCCTGGGGGGATTGGCTACACCTTC
clone_size: -; v_call: TRBV29-1; d_call: TRBD1; j_call: TRBJ2-3; cdr3_aa: CSVEGVEDRGTDTQYF; cdr3_nt: TGCAGCGTTGAAGGGGTCGAGGACAGGGGTACAGATACGCAGTATTTT
clone_size: -; v_call: TRBV5-1; d_call: TRBD2; j_call: TRBJ2-1; cdr3_aa: CASSTVAGGPGEQFF; cdr3_nt: TGCGCCAGCAGCACGGTAGCGGGAGGGCCAGGTGAGCAGTTCTTC
clone_size: -; v_call: TRBV28; d_call: -; j_call: TRBJ1-2; cdr3_aa: CASGFGRGYTF; cdr3_nt: TGTGCCAGCGGTTTTGGGCGAGGCTACACCTTC
clone_size: -; v_call: TRBV9; d_call: -; j_call: TRBJ2-2; cdr3_aa: CASSASGLVTGELFF; cdr3_nt: TGTGCCAGCAGCGCCTCGGGACTGGTCACCGGGGAGCTGTTTTTT
clone_size: -; v_call: TRBV28; d_call: TRBD2; j_call: TRBJ2-1; cdr3_aa: CASSPSGRSYNEQFF; cdr3_nt: TGTGCCAGCAGTCCGAGCGGGAGGTCCTACAATGAGCAGTTCTTC
clone_size: -; v_call: TRBV29-1; d_call: TRBD1; j_call: TRBJ1-1; cdr3_aa: CSVEGRGQGSSEAFF; cdr3_nt: TGCAGCGTTGAGGGTAGGGGACAGGGTAGCTCTGAAGCTTTCTTT
clone_size: -; v_call: TRBV28; d_call: TRBD2; j_call: TRBJ2-7; cdr3_aa: CASINLAGGSYEQYF; cdr3_nt: TGTGCCAGCATAAACCTAGCGGGAGGCTCCTACGAGCAGTACTTC
clone_size: -; v_call: TRBV7-2; d_call: -; j_call: TRBJ1-2; cdr3_aa: CASSLPTESGYTF; cdr3_nt: TGTGCCAGCAGCTTACCGACTGAATCTGGCTACACCTTC
clone_size: -; v_call: TRBV2; d_call: TRBD1; j_call: TRBJ1-1; cdr3_aa: CASRGQGAAEAFF; cdr3_nt: TGTGCCAGCAGGGGACAGGGGGCCGCTGAAGCTTTCTTT
clone_size: -; v_call: TRBV7-2; d_call: TRBD2; j_call: TRBJ2-1; cdr3_aa: CASSLGASGSGQQFF; cdr3_nt: TGTGCCAGCAGCTTAGGGGCTAGCGGGAGCGGGCAGCAGTTCTTC
clone_size: few; v_call: TRBV18; d_call: -; j_call: TRBJ2-7; cdr3_aa: CASSKTGTQGNYEQYF; cdr3_nt: TGTGCCAGCTCAAAAACCGGGACACAAGGGAACTACGAGCAGTACTTC
clone_size: -; v_call: TRBV25-1; d_call: -; j_call: TRBJ2-2; cdr3_aa: CASSGDGVGTGELFF; cdr3_nt: TGTGCCAGCAGTGGCGACGGGGTAGGCACCGGGGAGCTGTTTTTT
clone_size: -; v_call: TRBV7-8; d_call: TRBD2; j_call: TRBJ2-3; cdr3_aa: CASTRPGLATDTQYF; cdr3_nt: TGTGCCAGCACCAGACCGGGACTAGCCACAGATACGCAGTATTTT
clone_size: -; v_call: TRBV6-1; d_call: TRBD1; j_call: TRBJ2-7; cdr3_aa: CASRQGALSYEQYF; cdr3_nt: TGTGCCAGCAGACAGGGGGCTCTCTCCTACGAGCAGTACTTC
clone_size: -; v_call: TRBV12-5; d_call: -; j_call: TRBJ1-5; cdr3_aa: CSSQGYSNQPQHF; cdr3_nt: TGTTCATCCCAGGGATATAGCAATCAGCCCCAGCATTTT
clone_size: -; v_call: TRBV4-1; d_call: -; j_call: TRBJ2-7; cdr3_aa: CASSQVAGDPYEQYF; cdr3_nt: TGCGCCAGCAGCCAAGTGGCAGGGGATCCCTACGAGCAGTACTTC
clone_size: once; v_call: TRBV2; d_call: TRBD1; j_call: TRBJ1-2; cdr3_aa: CASTGQADYGYTF; cdr3_nt: TGTGCCAGCACCGGACAGGCGGACTATGGCTACACCTTC
clone_size: -; v_call: TRBV5-1; d_call: TRBD1; j_call: TRBJ2-2; cdr3_aa: CASSLRDRGITGELFF; cdr3_nt: TGCGCCAGCAGCTTGAGGGACAGGGGGATAACCGGGGAGCTGTTTTTT
clone_size: -; v_call: TRBV7-2; d_call: TRBD1; j_call: TRBJ2-3; cdr3_aa: CASSRLGQGTDTQYF; cdr3_nt: TGTGCCAGCAGCCGGTTGGGACAGGGGACGGATACGCAGTATTTT
clone_size: -; v_call: TRBV7-3; d_call: -; j_call: TRBJ2-7; cdr3_aa: CASSATGGGIYEQYF; cdr3_nt: TGTGCCAGCAGCGCCACAGGGGGGGGAATCTACGAGCAGTACTTC
clone_size: -; v_call: TRBV29-1; d_call: -; j_call: TRBJ2-1; cdr3_aa: CSVGGTTGTSYNEQFF; cdr3_nt: TGCAGCGTGGGGGGGACAACAGGGACCTCCTACAATGAGCAGTTCTTC
clone_size: -; v_call: TRBV29-1; d_call: -; j_call: TRBJ1-1; cdr3_aa: CSVDRGTEAFF; cdr3_nt: TGCAGCGTTGACAGGGGCACTGAAGCTTTCTTT
clone_size: -; v_call: TRBV2; d_call: -; j_call: TRBJ1-1; cdr3_aa: CASKQLNTEAFF; cdr3_nt: TGTGCCAGCAAACAGCTGAACACTGAAGCTTTCTTT
clone_size: -; v_call: TRBV7-6; d_call: -; j_call: TRBJ2-5; cdr3_aa: CASSPWSGQETQYF; cdr3_nt: TGTGCCAGCAGCCCCTGGTCGGGCCAAGAGACCCAGTACTTC
clone_size: -; v_call: TRBV7-4; d_call: -; j_call: TRBJ1-5; cdr3_aa: CASSQHQPEDCRGQPQHF; cdr3_nt: TGTGCCAGCAGCCAGCACCAACCCGAAGACTGTCGCGGGCAGCCCCAGCATTTT
clone_size: -; v_call: TRBV4-1; d_call: TRBD1; j_call: TRBJ2-1; cdr3_aa: CASTGTGNYNEQFF; cdr3_nt: TGCGCCAGCACCGGGACAGGGAATTACAATGAGCAGTTCTTC
clone_size: -; v_call: TRBV5-6; d_call: TRBD1; j_call: TRBJ1-5; cdr3_aa: CASSSDRDQPQHF; cdr3_nt: TGTGCCAGCAGCTCGGACAGGGACCAGCCCCAGCATTTT
clone_size: -; v_call: TRBV21-1; d_call: -; j_call: TRBJ1-5; cdr3_aa: CASTGQGSQPQHF; cdr3_nt: TGTGCCAGTACCGGACAGGGTAGTCAGCCCCAGCATTTT